Reported below is one T cell receptor beta chain. Germline V gives CDR1 SGHVS, CDR2 FNYEAQ. Unmatched junction bases numbered 3, after V lost 5 bases and J lost 4 bases. The CDR3 consists of 14 residues. Sequencing used immunoSEQ multiplex PCR; TCRdb keeps in-frame clones, though not all of them. The table includes about 58,000 clones, over 70% detected once. These data originate in a study of blood T cell repertoires in COVID-19. Overall study: COVID-19 samples from acute and convalescent phases originated in the United States, Italy and Spain. T cells, B-cell-depleted T cells, or PBMCs provided the cDNA or gDNA that served as material.

Sequencing was carried out using peripheral blood. V is TRBV7-6 and J is TRBJ1-2; TRBD1 matches 11 bases. This TCR was recovered from a human donor in a cohort sampled during active COVID-19. This CDR3 is CASSQGTGGYGYTF. The CDR3 DNA follows: TGTGCCAGCAGCCAGGGGACAGGGGGCTATGGCTACACCTTC.